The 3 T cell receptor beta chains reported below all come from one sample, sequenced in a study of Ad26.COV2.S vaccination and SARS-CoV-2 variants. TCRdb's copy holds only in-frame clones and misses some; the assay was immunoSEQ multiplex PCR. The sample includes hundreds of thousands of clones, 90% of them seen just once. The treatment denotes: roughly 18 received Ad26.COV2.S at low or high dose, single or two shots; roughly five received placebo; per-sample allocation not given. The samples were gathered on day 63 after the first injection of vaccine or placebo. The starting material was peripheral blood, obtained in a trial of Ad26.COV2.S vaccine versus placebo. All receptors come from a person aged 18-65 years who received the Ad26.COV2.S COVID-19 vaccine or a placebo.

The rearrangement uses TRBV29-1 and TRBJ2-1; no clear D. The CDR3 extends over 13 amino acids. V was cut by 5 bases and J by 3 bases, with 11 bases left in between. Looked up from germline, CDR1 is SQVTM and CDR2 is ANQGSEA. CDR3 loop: CSVLDGSYNEQFF. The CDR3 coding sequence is TGCAGCGTTCTCGACGGTAGCTACAATGAGCAGTTCTTC.

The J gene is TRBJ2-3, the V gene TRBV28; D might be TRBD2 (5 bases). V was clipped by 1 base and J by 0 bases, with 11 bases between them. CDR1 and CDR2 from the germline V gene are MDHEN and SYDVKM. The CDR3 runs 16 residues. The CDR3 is CASSLYRAVSTDTQYF. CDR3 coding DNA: TGTGCCAGCAGTTTATACCGAGCGGTGAGCACAGATACGCAGTATTTT.

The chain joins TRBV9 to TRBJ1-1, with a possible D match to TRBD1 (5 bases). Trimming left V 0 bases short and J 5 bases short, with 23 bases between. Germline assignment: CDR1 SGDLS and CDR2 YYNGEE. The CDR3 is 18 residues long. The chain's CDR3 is CASSVAPPGSDGRTEAFF. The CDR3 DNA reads TGTGCCAGCAGCGTAGCCCCCCCAGGGAGTGATGGTAGGACTGAAGCTTTCTTT.